This T cell receptor beta chain was found in a study of Ad26.COV2.S vaccination and SARS-CoV-2 variants. Study observations and caveats: Vaccinees and placebo recipients showed similar non-spike TCR breadth. The TCR-based breadth and depth measures might underestimate overall T cell responses.

The CDR3 length is 10 residues. Trimming cost V 7 bases and J 7 bases, with 8 bases left between them. The germline V gene has CDR1 DFQATT and CDR2 SNEGSKA (reference sequence). This clone was found once. Antigen unknown. Treatment specified: around 19 received Ad26.COV2.S at low or high dose, single or two shots; a few received placebo; per-sample allocation not given. Sampling was done on day 63 after the first vaccine or placebo injection. Boston hosted the donor, who was an adult aged 18-55 years. An Ad26 vector expressing Wuhan-strain SARS-CoV-2 spike constituted the vaccine. Method: immunoSEQ multiplex PCR; TCRdb's copy keeps in-frame clones and lacks some. The sample records approximately 360,000 clones, approximately 83% being singletons.

The clonotype comes from a person between 18 and 65 years old who received the Ad26.COV2.S COVID-19 vaccine or a placebo. The sample was peripheral blood, taken in a trial of Ad26.COV2.S vaccine versus placebo. This sequence joins TRBV20-1 and TRBJ2-1, with no clear D. The CDR3 loop reads CSVRVNEQFF. The CDR3 DNA follows: TGCAGTGTGCGAGTAAATGAGCAGTTCTTC.